This TCR beta chain was sequenced for a study of T cell repertoires in cytomegalovirus infection. One entry per CDR3 protein, called by TCRdb with MiXCR from the reads. Found here are hundreds of thousands of distinct CDR3 sequences, approximately 34% of them singletons; the top ten hold 2.8%. This clonotype was counted ten times or more. The CDR3 sequence is 12 residues long. Trimming took 5 bases from V and 0 from J, leaving 7 bases between them. The germline CDR1 and CDR2 sequences are DFQATT and SNEGSKA (reference sequence). Sequenced: PBMCs. This rearrangement joins TRBV20-1 to TRBJ1-2, with D perhaps TRBD1 (6 bases). The origin of this receptor is a human donor in good health (CMV status not recorded). Some clones in this sample may be carry-over from other donors' samples. CDR3 amino acids: CSARDTNYGYTF. The CDR3 region has the DNA TGCAGTGCTCGGGACACTAACTATGGCTACACCTTC.